One and the same sample provided the 2 T cell receptor beta chains below, sequenced in a study of blood T cell repertoires in COVID-19 (dated by TCRdb to 2020 to 2022). The library was built by means of the immunoSEQ multiplex PCR assay. The clones in this table, taken by TCRdb from immuneACCESS, are in-frame only. Not every clone is retained; where verified, under half of the shortfall comes from an unresolved V gene, and the cause of the rest is unknown. This sample gives about 260,000 clones in total; over 70% of them show up just once. Of the sample, 1.5% is held by the ten largest clones. The sequenced sample was peripheral blood. The receptors stem from a woman aged 40 to 49 who had recovered from COVID-19.

The gene calls are TRBV27 and TRBJ2-2; maybe TRBD2 (7 bases). This CDR3 has 14 residues. Germline-derived CDR1 and CDR2 are MNHEY and SMNVEV (reference sequence). V was shortened by 0 bases and J by 6 bases, with 8 bases between the two germline ends. The CDR3 here is CASSLSGGPGELFF. The DNA for the CDR3 is TGTGCCAGCAGTTTATCGGGGGGGCCCGGGGAGCTGTTTTTT.

This clone was found a few times. The rearrangement joins TRBV27 to TRBJ2-7, with a weak D call TRBD2 (6 bases). Looked up from germline, CDR1 is MNHEY and CDR2 is SMNVEV (reference sequence). The CDR3 has 14 residues. V shed 8 bases and J shed 0 bases, with 14 bases lying between them. The DNA for the CDR3 is TGTGCCAGCCGCGGGACTGGGAGCTCCTACGAGCAGTACTTC. It codes for CASRGTGSSYEQYF.